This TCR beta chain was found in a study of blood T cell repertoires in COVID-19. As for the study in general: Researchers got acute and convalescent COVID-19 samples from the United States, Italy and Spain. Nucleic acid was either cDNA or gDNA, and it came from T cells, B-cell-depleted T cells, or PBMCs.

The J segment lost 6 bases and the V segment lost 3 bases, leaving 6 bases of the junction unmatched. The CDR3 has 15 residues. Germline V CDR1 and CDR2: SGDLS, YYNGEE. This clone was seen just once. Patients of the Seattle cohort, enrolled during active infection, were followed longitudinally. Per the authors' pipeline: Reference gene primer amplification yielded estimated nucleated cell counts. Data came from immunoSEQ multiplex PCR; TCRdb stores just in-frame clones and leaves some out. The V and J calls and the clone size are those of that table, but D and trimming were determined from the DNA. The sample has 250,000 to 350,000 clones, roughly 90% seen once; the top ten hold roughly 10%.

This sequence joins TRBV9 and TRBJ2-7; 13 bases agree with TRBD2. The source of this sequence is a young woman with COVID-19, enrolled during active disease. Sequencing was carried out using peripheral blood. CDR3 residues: CASSATSGRAVEQYF. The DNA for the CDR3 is TGTGCCAGCAGCGCCACTAGCGGGAGGGCTGTCGAGCAGTACTTC.